Listed below are T cell receptor beta chains from one sample, sequenced in a study of blood T cell repertoires in COVID-19. Measured with immunoSEQ multiplex PCR; TCRdb has only the in-frame clones, and not every one. The repertoire has 150,000 or so clones, around 82% of them found once; the top ten carry 10% to 15%. Sequenced sample: peripheral blood. The receptor set was obtained from a man between 60 and 75 years old with active or convalescent COVID-19. CDR3s include the opening cysteine and the closing phenylalanine or tryptophan. Each record gives: D gene, J gene, V gene, CDR3 length, clone size, CDR3 DNA, CDR3 protein. The D gene is left open where the match is weak. Size tells how often a clone was seen (once, few, many) or the class of an expanded clone, and some rows leave it out.

TRBD2 TRBJ2-7 TRBV29-1 14 NA TGCAGCGGTGGGGCTAGCGGGAGGGCCGACGAGCAGTACTTC CSGGASGRADEQYF
TRBD1 TRBJ2-2 TRBV5-6 17 NA TGTGCCAGCAGCGATATCCGGGACAGGGGGCTAGACGGGGAGCTGTTTTTT CASSDIRDRGLDGELFF
NA TRBJ2-7 TRBV12-3/TRBV12-4 12 NA TGTGCCAGCACCCGGGACACCTACGAGCAGTACTTC CASTRDTYEQYF
NA TRBJ2-3 TRBV7-2 14 once TGTGCCAGCAGCTTTGGGGGCGCCACAGATACGCAGTATTTT CASSFGGATDTQYF
NA TRBJ2-3 TRBV7-2 16 NA TGTGCCAGCAGCTTAAGCCATAACTTTGGCACAGATACGCAGTATTTT CASSLSHNFGTDTQYF
NA TRBJ2-3 TRBV7-3 15 NA TGTGCCAGCAGCCTAGAAACGGTGCCCACAGATACGCAGTATTTT CASSLETVPTDTQYF
NA TRBJ2-5 TRBV5-1 12 NA TGCGCCAGCAGCTTTCCCGCGGAGACCCAGTACTTC CASSFPAETQYF
TRBD1 TRBJ2-5 TRBV5-1 14 few TGCGCCAGCAGCCAAGGACAGGGTCAAGAGACCCAGTACTTC CASSQGQGQETQYF
TRBD1 TRBJ2-1 TRBV6-2/TRBV6-3 14 NA TGTGCCAGCAGTTACTCGGGACAGGGAAGTGAGCAGTTCTTC CASSYSGQGSEQFF
NA TRBJ1-2 TRBV7-3 15 NA TGTGCCAGCAGCTATTCAGGGGCCCCGGGCTATGGCTACACCTTC CASSYSGAPGYGYTF
NA TRBJ1-1 TRBV19 16 NA TGTGCCAGTACGGGATCGGGGGGCCGGGGAGTATCTGAAGCTTTCTTT CASTGSGGRGVSEAFF
NA TRBJ2-1 TRBV7-2 16 NA TGTGCCAGCGGGTCCCGTCGCGGGACCTCCTACAATGAGCAGTTCTTC CASGSRRGTSYNEQFF
TRBD2 TRBJ2-3 TRBV28 16 NA TGTGCCAGTAGTTTGCCCACCGGGGGGGGAACAGATACGCAGTATTTT CASSLPTGGGTDTQYF
TRBD2 TRBJ2-6 TRBV4-3 18 NA TGCGCCAGCAGCCATTCTTTAGCGGGAGGATCTGGGGCCAACGTCCTGACTTTC CASSHSLAGGSGANVLTF
NA TRBJ2-3 TRBV5-1 14 NA TGCGCCAGCAGCCTCAGGTTACTCACAGATACGCAGTATTTT CASSLRLLTDTQYF
NA TRBJ2-3 TRBV7-9 16 NA TGTGCCAGCAGCCAACTGGGAGTAGGATTCACAGATACGCAGTATTTT CASSQLGVGFTDTQYF
NA TRBJ1-5 TRBV7-2 13 NA TGTGCCAGCAGCTTAGAGCAAGATCAGCCCCAGCATTTT CASSLEQDQPQHF
TRBD1 TRBJ2-3 TRBV5-1 18 once TGCGCCAGCAGCCACGTCGGGACAGGGGTGTGGAGCACAGATACGCAGTATTTT CASSHVGTGVWSTDTQYF
NA TRBJ2-2 TRBV2 12 NA TGTGCCAGCAGTGTCGCACAGGGAGAGCTGTTTTTT CASSVAQGELFF
NA TRBJ1-1 TRBV28 13 NA TGTGCCAGCAGTTTCAACAGGGCCACTGAAGCTTTCTTT CASSFNRATEAFF
TRBD1 TRBJ1-2 TRBV5-1 15 NA TGCGCCAGCACCTTCCAGGGGGCGCTTCAAGATGGCTACACCTTC CASTFQGALQDGYTF
NA TRBJ1-5 TRBV24-1 15 NA TGTGCCACCAGTGATTCCGCGAGTCGCAATCAGCCCCAGCATTTT CATSDSASRNQPQHF
NA TRBJ2-1 TRBV27 16 NA TGTGCCAGCAGTTCCCGAGGGGGACCGAGGGGCAATGAGCAGTTCTTC CASSSRGGPRGNEQFF
NA TRBJ1-4 TRBV27 17 NA TGTGCCAGCAGTCACTCGAGGGACCCAGGAGGGGATGAAAAACTGTTTTTT CASSHSRDPGGDEKLFF
NA TRBJ1-1 TRBV6-5 13 NA TGTGCCAGCAGGGCGGCTAGTGTGGCTGAAGCTTTCTTT CASRAASVAEAFF
NA TRBJ2-1 TRBV6-6 14 NA TGTGCCAGCAGTTACCAGGGCCTCTACAATGAGCAGTTCTTC CASSYQGLYNEQFF
NA TRBJ1-1 TRBV12-3/TRBV12-4 13 NA TGTGCCAGCACCTGGGGGGGGAACACTGAAGCTTTCTTT CASTWGGNTEAFF
NA TRBJ1-4 TRBV27 13 NA TGTGCCAGCAGTATAACAATTGCTGAAAAACTGTTTTTT CASSITIAEKLFF
NA TRBJ1-6 TRBV9 15 NA TGTGCCAGCAGCCCCCGGGGGGTGATTAATTCACCCCTCCACTTT CASSPRGVINSPLHF
NA TRBJ1-4 TRBV4-3 14 NA TGCGCCAGCAGCCAAGAACGCAGTAATGAAAAACTGTTTTTT CASSQERSNEKLFF
TRBD2 TRBJ2-3 TRBV28 15 once TGTGCCAGCAGTTTCATCGGTAGCGGGACAGATACGCAGTATTTT CASSFIGSGTDTQYF
TRBD1 TRBJ1-2 TRBV2 15 NA TGTGCCAGCAGTGCCTCGACAGGGGGCATCGCTGGCTACACCTTC CASSASTGGIAGYTF
TRBD2 TRBJ2-1 TRBV3-1/TRBV3-2 16 NA TGTGCCAGCAGCATGGGGACTAGCGGGGGATACAATGAGCAGTTCTTC CASSMGTSGGYNEQFF
TRBD1 TRBJ2-1 TRBV5-5 15 NA TGTGCCAGCAGACTCCGGGACAGGGAGAACAATGAGCAGTTCTTC CASRLRDRENNEQFF
TRBD1 TRBJ2-1 TRBV5-1 14 many TGCGCCAGCAGCTTTAACAGGGGGCAAGGTGAGCAGTTCTTC CASSFNRGQGEQFF
NA TRBJ1-5 TRBV7-2 15 NA TGTGCCAGCAGCCAACACAGGATTAGCAATCAGCCCCAGCATTTT CASSQHRISNQPQHF
NA TRBJ2-3 TRBV3-1/TRBV3-2 14 NA TGTGCCAGCAGCCAAGGAGAACTCCGCGGTACGCAGTATTTT CASSQGELRGTQYF
TRBD2 TRBJ2-7 TRBV7-2 15 NA TGTGCCAGCAGCCCGACTAGCGGGAGGGAGCACGAGCAGTACTTC CASSPTSGREHEQYF
TRBD2 TRBJ2-2 TRBV4-1 14 many TGCGCCAGCAGCCAAGGGCTAGCGGCCGGGGAGCTGTTTTTT CASSQGLAAGELFF
TRBD1 TRBJ1-2 TRBV7-2 15 NA TGTGCCAGCAGCACCCGACAGGGCGCTAACTATGGCTACACCTTC CASSTRQGANYGYTF
TRBD2 TRBJ2-7 TRBV6-4 16 NA TGTGCCAGCAGTGACGGGATTGTAGCGGGCGCCTACGAGCAGTACTTC CASSDGIVAGAYEQYF
TRBD1 TRBJ1-3 TRBV18 15 NA TGTGCCAGCTCACCTGGACAGGGCGCTGGAAACACCATATATTTT CASSPGQGAGNTIYF
NA TRBJ2-7 TRBV5-1 15 NA TGCGCCAGCAGCCCCACTAAGCGGGTGATCTACGAGCAGTACTTC CASSPTKRVIYEQYF
NA TRBJ1-5 TRBV20-1 11 few TGCAGTGCTAGAGTCGGGCAGCCCCAGCATTTT CSARVGQPQHF
TRBD1 TRBJ1-5 TRBV28 14 once TGTGCCAGCGGGACAGGGGACAGCAATCAGCCCCAGCATTTT CASGTGDSNQPQHF
NA TRBJ2-1 TRBV30 13 once TGTGCCTGGACCACCCCCCAAGGGGGTGAGCAGTTCTTC CAWTTPQGGEQFF
TRBD2 TRBJ2-4 TRBV5-6 16 NA TGTGCCAGCAGCTTCCTAGCGGGCGTAGCCAAAAACATTCAGTACTTC CASSFLAGVAKNIQYF
TRBD1 TRBJ1-1 TRBV6-5 15 NA TGTGCCAGCAGTTGGCGACAGGGGGCTTGGACTGAAGCTTTCTTT CASSWRQGAWTEAFF